This T cell receptor beta chain was found in a study of cytomegalovirus exposure and HLA in healthy donors. Whole-study findings and limits: A missense variant in DCLRE1C was later tied to TCR beta V- and J-gene trimming.

CDR3 size: 16 residues. The V segment lost 6 bases and the J segment 3 bases; nucleotides outside the gene matches: 6. The germline gives CDR1 LNHNV, CDR2 YYDKDF (reference sequence). A remark on this clone: As yet, its antigen is unknown.

PCR amplification relied on 60 Vbeta primers (plus 13 Jbeta primers). Repertoires were generated with immunoSEQ multiplex PCR, while TCRdb's copy carries only in-frame clones and drops some. Of about 180,000 clones in the sample, 65% to 85% were seen once. The TCR was taken from a girl aged 5-17 years in good health and CMV-seropositive. V and J are TRBV15 and TRBJ2-5; 14 bases agree with TRBD2. Sequenced material: PBMCs. CDR3 in amino acids: CATSPPGLAGEETQYF. The CDR3 DNA reads TGTGCCACCAGTCCGCCGGGACTAGCGGGAGAAGAGACCCAGTACTTC. Full variable domain (outside the CDR3, taken from reference TRBV15 and TRBJ2-5): DAMVIQNPRYQVTQFGKPVTLSCSQTLNHNVMYWYQQKSSQAPKLLFHYYDKDFNNEADTPDNFQSRRPNTSFCFLDIRSPGLGDTAMYLCATSPPGLAGEETQYFGPGTRLLVL.